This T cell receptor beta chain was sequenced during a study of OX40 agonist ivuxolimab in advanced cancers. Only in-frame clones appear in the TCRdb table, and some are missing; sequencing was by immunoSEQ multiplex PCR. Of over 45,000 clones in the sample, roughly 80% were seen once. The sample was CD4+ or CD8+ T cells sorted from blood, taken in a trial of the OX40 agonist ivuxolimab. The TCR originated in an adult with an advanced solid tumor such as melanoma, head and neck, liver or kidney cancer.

CDR3 DNA sequence: TGTGCCAGCGCTCGGGGGGGTAATGAAAAACTGTTTTTT. Its translation is CASARGGNEKLFF. The chain has TRBV28 and TRBJ1-4; the D gene is possibly TRBD1 (5 bases). V was trimmed by 8 bases and J by 4 bases, leaving 11 bases between them. This CDR3 has 13 residues. The germline V gene encodes CDR1 MDHEN and CDR2 SYDVKM.